These T cell receptor beta chains were read from a single sample in a study of blood T cell repertoires in COVID-19. Repertoires were generated with immunoSEQ multiplex PCR, while TCRdb's copy carries only in-frame clones and drops some. The sample holds around 270,000 clones; about 83% are singletons and the top ten take about 1.5%. The sequencing input was peripheral blood. These receptor sequences come from a woman aged 40 to 50 who had recovered from COVID-19. Each CDR3 is given without its conserved first and last residue.

v_gene	j_gene	CDR3aa
TRBV19	TRBJ1-2	ASSISAQGHYGYT
TRBV24-1	TRBJ1-2	ATSDGGTANYGYT
TRBV3-1/TRBV3-2	TRBJ1-2	ASSPTVAGNYGYT
TRBV7-9	TRBJ1-1	ASSWNAGGTEAF
TRBV11-2	TRBJ2-3	ASSLSLSTDTQY
TRBV18	TRBJ2-2	ASSPYVPDTNGELF
TRBV5-4	TRBJ1-1	ASTTGGGYVTEAF
TRBV30	TRBJ2-7	AWRYSGARDEQY
TRBV5-1	TRBJ2-1	ASRRGLKTEEQF
TRBV7-9	TRBJ1-5	ASSLAGFGQPQH
TRBV5-5	TRBJ1-3	ASSLVLAGNTIY
TRBV7-9	TRBJ2-3	ASRDDRGRTDTQY
TRBV28	TRBJ1-5	ASKPGNSNQPQH
TRBV24-1	TRBJ1-2	ATSDNRRGYT
TRBV28	TRBJ1-6	ASSLVRGLSPLH
TRBV11-2	TRBJ2-1	ASSLVQSYNEQF
TRBV3-1/TRBV3-2	TRBJ2-6	ASSPWTGPGANVLT
TRBV19	TRBJ1-4	ASGGTDREKLF
TRBV5-1	TRBJ1-1	ASSQAGTEAF
TRBV3-1/TRBV3-2	TRBJ2-1	ASSQAGRYNEQF
TRBV5-4	TRBJ1-2	ASRDSIMSNYGYT
TRBV6-6	TRBJ1-5	ASSYTDQPQH
TRBV28	TRBJ2-7	ASTWTNRYEQY
TRBV2	TRBJ1-2	ASHGTDYYGYT
TRBV6-5	TRBJ1-5	ASSYSSGYQPQH
TRBV5-4	TRBJ2-7	ASSPGDRNYEQY
TRBV18	TRBJ2-5	ASSPSLSGETQY
TRBV2	TRBJ1-5	ASQDTHQPQH
TRBV7-3	TRBJ2-3	ASSSTGGSDTQY
TRBV30	TRBJ1-1	AWSPALGWAF
TRBV6-2/TRBV6-3	TRBJ2-1	ASSDTLAGGTYNEQF
TRBV5-1	TRBJ2-7	ASSSTGEGYEQY
TRBV5-1	TRBJ2-2	ASSLGNSGETGELF
TRBV23-1	TRBJ1-2	ASLRKRGTNYGYT
TRBV5-4	TRBJ1-1	ASSFPMNTEAF
TRBV28	TRBJ1-5	ASRDRQGSNQPQH
TRBV19	TRBJ1-5	ASTGTLQSNQPQH
TRBV2	TRBJ2-6	ASSDSSSGANVLT
TRBV18	TRBJ1-3	ASSPQGAPGNTIY
TRBV27	TRBJ2-3	ASGASGSTDTQY
TRBV3-1/TRBV3-2	TRBJ2-7	ASRRGSSYEQY
TRBV3-1/TRBV3-2	TRBJ2-5	ASNVRYQETQY
TRBV2	TRBJ1-5	ASTPAGNQPQH
TRBV10-3	TRBJ2-7	ATGTSSYEQY
TRBV19	TRBJ2-7	ASTQGPTYEQY
TRBV9	TRBJ2-1	ASSVSDNEQF
TRBV5-1	TRBJ1-6	ASSPKERGSSYNSPLH
TRBV5-1	TRBJ1-5	ASSLGPQGGQPQH
TRBV28	TRBJ2-7	ASSAQPPTSGYPSYEQY
TRBV18	TRBJ2-3	ASSPTLGTGADTQY
TRBV5-1	TRBJ1-2	AGHHSLANYGYT
TRBV3-1/TRBV3-2	TRBJ1-4	ASSRRGATNEKLF
TRBV5-1	TRBJ2-2	ASSSPTSGTGELF
TRBV5-1	TRBJ2-1	ASSKGGPSSYNEQF
TRBV2	TRBJ1-5	ASRAGQVGQPQH
TRBV7-9	TRBJ2-7	ATDYEQY
TRBV19	TRBJ2-3	ASSIVGSGLRDTQY
TRBV7-2	TRBJ2-2	ASSFRTGVTGELF
TRBV19	TRBJ2-1	ASSGRVAGVYNEQF
TRBV7-9	TRBJ1-2	ASSSGAGYGYT